These 31 T cell receptor beta chains share one sample of origin, sequenced in a study of blood T cell repertoires in COVID-19. The table came from immunoSEQ multiplex PCR; TCRdb's copy has only in-frame clones and leaves some out. This table has about 240,000 clones, 80% to 90% appearing once. The sequencing sample was made of peripheral blood. Receptors were obtained from a man over 45 with acute or convalescent COVID-19.

In this sample, this clone turned up once. The rearrangement links TRBV10-2 to TRBJ1-1, with D tentatively TRBD1 (6 bases). The CDR3 length is 14 residues. Between the trimmed V and J ends, which lost 6 bases and 11 bases, there was a span of 22 bases. Looked up from germline, CDR1 is WSHSY and CDR2 is SAAADI. The CDR3 DNA reads TGCGCCAGCAGCGTGGGACAACGGGGATGGGGGGCTTTCTTT. Translating it yields CASSVGQRGWGAFF.

The chain is built from TRBV19 and TRBJ1-5; the D is unclear. The V and J ends lost 7 bases and 0 bases respectively, with 10 bases between them. Germline assignment: CDR1 LNHDA and CDR2 SQIVND (reference sequence). This CDR3 contains 14 residues. Here the CDR3 DNA reads TGTGCCAGTAACAGCCGCTATAGCAATCAGCCCCAGCATTTT. It encodes CASNSRYSNQPQHF. The variable domain in full, with the rest retrieved from reference TRBV19 and TRBJ1-5, is DGGITQSPKYLFRKEGQNVTLSCEQNLNHDAMYWYRQDPGQGLRLIYYSQIVNDFQKGDIAEGYSVSREKKESFPLTVTSAQKNPTAFYLCASNSRYSNQPQHFGDGTRLSIL.

The chain employs TRBV5-1 and TRBJ1-1; D remains ambiguous. The CDR3 extends over 13 amino acids. Deletions cut 2 bases from V and 3 bases from J, with 8 bases between. Germline CDR1 SGHRS, CDR2 YFSETQ. In DNA form, the CDR3 reads TGCGCCAGCAGCTTCCTTAGTTACACTGAAGCTTTCTTT. Translation: CASSFLSYTEAFF.

The V and J genes are TRBV15 and TRBJ2-3, with 10 bases aligning to TRBD2. This CDR3 contains 14 residues. Germline CDR1 LNHNV, CDR2 YYDKDF (reference sequence). Unmatched junction bases numbered 9, after V lost 9 bases and J lost 6 bases. CDR3 nucleotide sequence: TGTGCCACTCGGACTAGCGGTGGCGGGGATACGCAGTATTTT. It is translated as CATRTSGGGDTQYF. Combining the CDR3 with reference TRBV15 and TRBJ2-3 gives the whole variable domain DAMVIQNPRYQVTQFGKPVTLSCSQTLNHNVMYWYQQKSSQAPKLLFHYYDKDFNNEADTPDNFQSRRPNTSFCFLDIRSPGLGDTAMYLCATRTSGGGDTQYFGPGTRLTVL.

The V call is TRBV7-9, the J call TRBJ1-2, with 7 bases fitting TRBD1. J gave up 8 bases and V 5 bases, and 8 bases lay outside the gene matches. The germline V gene encodes CDR1 SEHNR and CDR2 FQNEAQ (reference sequence). The CDR3 has 13 residues. CDR3 residues: CASSPQQGRGYTF. Written as DNA, the CDR3 is TGTGCCAGCAGCCCACAACAGGGGAGAGGCTACACCTTC. The complete variable domain, with remaining parts taken from reference TRBV7-9 and TRBJ1-2, reads DTGVSQNPRHKITKRGQNVTFRCDPISEHNRLYWYRQTLGQGPEFLTYFQNEAQLEKSRLLSDRFSAERPKGSFSTLEIQRTEQGDSAMYLCASSPQQGRGYTFGSGTRLTVV.

This rearrangement joins TRBV20-1 to TRBJ2-7; TRBD2 might be the D (6 bases). The ends were cut back, 1 base at V and 6 bases at J, with 7 bases in the middle. Germline values: CDR1 DFQATT, CDR2 SNEGSKA (reference sequence). The CDR3 spans 11 residues. CDR3 in amino acids: CSARGGVEQYF. CDR3 nucleotides: TGCAGTGCTAGAGGGGGGGTCGAGCAGTACTTC.

This clone was seen more than once but under ten times. J is TRBJ2-7 and V is TRBV2; 9 nucleotides match TRBD2. CDR1 is SNHLY, CDR2 FYNNEI, per germline. V shed 2 bases and J 3 bases; nucleotides not matched to a gene: 2. The CDR3 spans 14 residues. The CDR3 sequence is CASSESSGGYEQYF. CDR3 nucleotide sequence: TGTGCCAGCAGTGAAAGTAGCGGGGGCTACGAGCAGTACTTC.

Many counts were recorded for this clone. J is TRBJ2-7 and V is TRBV10-3; possibly TRBD2 for D (5 bases). The CDR3 consists of 13 residues. V lost 7 bases and J 4 bases, leaving 14 bases between the germline ends. CDR1 is ENHRY and CDR2 is SYGVKD in the germline V gene. CDR3 nucleotides: TGTGCCATCAAGTCCGGGAACGATTACGAGCAGTACTTC. Its translation is CAIKSGNDYEQYF.

V gene TRBV6-5 combines with J gene TRBJ1-1; no firm D call. The CDR3 has 14 residues. V shed 0 bases and J shed 4 bases, with 9 bases lying between them. Germline lookup yields CDR1 MNHEY and CDR2 SVGAGI. The CDR3: CASSYSEGGTEAFF. The CDR3 region has the DNA TGTGCCAGCAGTTACTCCGAGGGCGGCACTGAAGCTTTCTTT.

V gene TRBV4-1 combines with J gene TRBJ1-2; no reliable D call. The length of the CDR3 is 15 residues. CDR1 is MGHRA, CDR2 YSYEKL, per germline. Trimming removed 7 bases from V and 6 bases from J, with 21 bases in between. The CDR3 sequence: CASTHLPLRIDGYTF. In DNA, the CDR3 is TGCGCCAGCACCCACCTGCCCCTTCGAATAGATGGCTACACCTTC.

The chain carries TRBV19 and TRBJ1-6; D possibly corresponds to TRBD1 (6 bases). Germline V gives CDR1 LNHDA, CDR2 SQIVND (reference sequence). With 3 bases removed from V and 6 bases from J, the gap between germline ends came to 12 bases. The length of the CDR3 is 15 residues. DNA of the CDR3: TGTGCCAGTAGTATCGATGGACAGATTAATTCACCCCTCCACTTT. Translation: CASSIDGQINSPLHF. Full variable domain (missing parts from reference TRBV19 and TRBJ1-6): DGGITQSPKYLFRKEGQNVTLSCEQNLNHDAMYWYRQDPGQGLRLIYYSQIVNDFQKGDIAEGYSVSREKKESFPLTVTSAQKNPTAFYLCASSIDGQINSPLHFGNGTRLTVT.

The chain joins TRBV3-1 (or the pseudogene TRBV3-2) to TRBJ1-2; D gene unclear. V was cut by 0 bases and J by 6 bases, with 11 bases left in between. Germline V gives CDR1 LGHDT, CDR2 YNNKEL (reference sequence). This CDR3 spans 14 amino acids. CDR3 loop: CASSQEGSRDGYTF. The CDR3, as DNA: TGTGCCAGCAGCCAAGAAGGATCTCGGGATGGCTACACCTTC.

The chain employs TRBV6-2 or TRBV6-3 and TRBJ1-2; 10 positions agree with TRBD1. CDR3 length: 16 residues. The V gene end was trimmed by 2 bases and the J gene end by 1 base; junction bases not matched to a gene: 4. Germline V gives CDR1 MNHEY, CDR2 SVGEGT. The CDR3 spells CASSYPRDRGNYGYTF. The CDR3 DNA sequence: TGTGCCAGCAGTTACCCCCGGGACAGGGGTAACTATGGCTACACCTTC.

V usage is TRBV11-2 and J usage is TRBJ2-2; 8 positions match TRBD1. V shed 3 bases, J shed 6 bases, and the junction held 12 bases outside the gene matches. Germline values: CDR1 SGHAT, CDR2 FQNNGV. The length of the CDR3 is 17 residues. CDR3 loop: CASSLSPDRGRSGELFF. Written as DNA, the CDR3 is TGTGCCAGCAGCTTGAGCCCCGACAGGGGAAGGTCCGGGGAGCTGTTTTTT.

The chain's CDR3 is CASSLLATILAKNIQYF. CDR3 nucleotide sequence: TGTGCCAGCAGCTTGCTAGCTACTATTCTAGCCAAAAACATTCAGTACTTC. V usage is TRBV7-8 and J usage is TRBJ2-4; a possible D gene is TRBD2 (5 bases). CDR1 is SGHVS, CDR2 FQNEAQ, per germline. Trimming took off 3 bases at V and 0 bases at J, with 15 bases between the two ends. This CDR3 spans 17 amino acids.

The V call is TRBV30, the J call TRBJ2-7; perhaps TRBD2 as D (5 bases). Trimming shortened V by 4 bases and J by 2 bases, and 12 bases separated the two germline ends. Germline-derived CDR1 and CDR2 are GTSNPN and SVGIG (reference sequence). The CDR3 totals 13 residues. CDR3 nucleotide sequence: TGTGCCTGGATGCCGATCGGGGCCTACGAGCAGTACTTC. Protein product: CAWMPIGAYEQYF. The whole variable domain, remainder taken from reference TRBV30 and TRBJ2-7, is SQTIHQWPATLVQPVGSPLSLECTVEGTSNPNLYWYRQAAGRGLQLLFYSVGIGQISSEVPQNLSASRPQDRQFILSSKKLLLSDSGFYLCAWMPIGAYEQYFGPGTRLTVT.

The gene calls are TRBV9 and TRBJ2-3; 7 bases are shared with TRBD2. Germline V gives CDR1 SGDLS, CDR2 YYNGEE. V lost 0 bases to trimming and J lost 7 bases; unmatched junction nucleotides: 14. The CDR3 has 17 residues. The CDR3 DNA sequence: TGTGCCAGCAGCGTAGGGAACCGGCTAGCGGCTGGCTATACGCAGTATTTT. The encoded protein is CASSVGNRLAAGYTQYF. The full variable domain, in which reference TRBV9 and TRBJ2-3 provide the parts outside the CDR3, is DSGVTQTPKHLITATGQRVTLRCSPRSGDLSVYWYQQSLDQGLQFLIQYYNGEERAKGNILERFSAQQFPDLHSELNLSSLELGDSALYFCASSVGNRLAAGYTQYFGPGTRLTVL.

This clone was observed a handful of times. The chain employs TRBV6-1 and TRBJ2-5; D may be TRBD1 (5 bases). Trimming cost V 3 bases and J 4 bases, with 12 bases left between them. The length of the CDR3 is 14 residues. The germline CDR1 and CDR2 sequences are MNHNS and SASEGT. The CDR3 loop is CASSEFQDIETQYF. The CDR3 coding sequence is TGTGCCAGCAGTGAGTTTCAGGACATAGAGACCCAGTACTTC.

V usage is TRBV27 and J usage is TRBJ2-3; tentative D call: TRBD2 (5 bases). Per the germline V gene, CDR1 is MNHEY and CDR2 is SMNVEV (reference sequence). V dropped 8 bases and J dropped 0 bases, with 18 bases sitting between them. CDR3 length equals 16 residues. CDR3 sequence (DNA): TGTGCCAGCTCCCAGGACTCCGGGCCGAGCACAGATACGCAGTATTTT. Its protein is CASSQDSGPSTDTQYF.

J is TRBJ2-3 and V is TRBV10-3; 8 bases align to TRBD2. The CDR3 has 13 amino acids. CDR1 ENHRY and CDR2 SYGVKD come from the germline V gene. For the CDR3, the DNA is TGTGCTTCGGACGCCGGGGGGGCAGATACGCAGTATTTT. As protein: CASDAGGADTQYF.

The count of this clone is one. The chain uses TRBV5-1 and TRBJ2-2, with a possible D match to TRBD1 (6 bases). V dropped 0 bases and J dropped 0 bases, with 12 bases sitting between them. The CDR3 totals 17 residues. Germline CDR1 reads SGHRS; CDR2 reads YFSETQ. The CDR3 loop is CASSLVWGLTNTGELFF. DNA of the CDR3: TGCGCCAGCAGCTTGGTCTGGGGGCTTACGAACACCGGGGAGCTGTTTTTT.

This clone was counted a few times. The V call is TRBV19, the J call TRBJ1-6, with D perhaps TRBD1 (6 bases). Germline loops: CDR1 LNHDA, CDR2 SQIVND (reference sequence). V shed 4 bases and J shed 9 bases, with 13 bases lying between them. The CDR3 is 14 amino acids. This CDR3 reads CASSNEGGSSPLHF. The CDR3 DNA is TGTGCCAGTAGTAACGAGGGGGGGAGTTCACCCCTCCACTTT.

This chain links TRBV6-6 with TRBJ2-7; tentative D call: TRBD2 (6 bases). Between the trimmed V and J ends, which lost 7 bases and 0 bases, there was a span of 16 bases. Germline assignment: CDR1 MNHNY and CDR2 SVGAGI (reference sequence). The CDR3 consists of 15 residues. In DNA form, the CDR3 reads TGTGCCAGCACCGCCACTAGCCTGAGCTCCTACGAGCAGTACTTC. Translation gives CASTATSLSSYEQYF.

This chain links TRBV28 with TRBJ2-7, with 10 bases identical to TRBD1. V shed 5 bases and J 4 bases; nucleotides not matched to a gene: 8. The CDR3 has 15 amino acids. Germline V gene lookup returns CDR1 MDHEN and CDR2 SYDVKM. The DNA of the CDR3 is TGTGCCAGCAGTCCCGGGACAGGGGATTCATACGAGCAGTACTTC. Encoded protein: CASSPGTGDSYEQYF.

The genes are TRBV28 and TRBJ2-3; 10 nucleotides match TRBD2. From germline, CDR1 is MDHEN and CDR2 SYDVKM. This CDR3 contains 15 residues. The trim removed 7 bases at V and 2 bases at J, leaving 6 bases unmatched. The CDR3 sequence: CASTGLAVSTDTQYF. The CDR3 DNA sequence: TGTGCCAGCACTGGACTAGCGGTCTCCACAGATACGCAGTATTTT.

The chain links TRBV7-6 to TRBJ2-1; D uncertain. Germline values: CDR1 SGHVS, CDR2 FNYEAQ. This CDR3 is built from 13 residues. V was trimmed by 5 bases and J by 6 bases, leaving 11 bases between them. Here the CDR3 DNA reads TGTGCCAGCAGCCACTCTCGAGGCAATGAGCAGTTCTTC. It translates to CASSHSRGNEQFF.

V usage is TRBV24-1 and J usage is TRBJ1-2; 7 nucleotides match TRBD1. The germline V gene encodes CDR1 KGHDR and CDR2 SFDVKD. V shed 3 bases and J 1 base; nucleotides not matched to a gene: 4. This CDR3 is built from 15 residues. CDR3 in DNA: TGTGCCACCAGTGATGCGGGACAGAATAACTATGGCTACACCTTC. Encoded protein: CATSDAGQNNYGYTF.

The CDR3 loop reads CASSQDWGENIQYF. The CDR3 DNA reads as TGTGCCAGCAGCCAAGATTGGGGAGAAAACATTCAGTACTTC. The rearrangement uses TRBV3-1 (or the pseudogene TRBV3-2) and TRBJ2-4, with D maybe TRBD2 (5 bases). Trimming took 0 bases from V and 5 from J, leaving 8 bases between them. Germline V gene lookup returns CDR1 LGHDT and CDR2 YNNKEL (reference sequence). The length of the CDR3 is 14 residues.

The chain uses TRBV29-1 and TRBJ1-1; no reliable D call. The germline V gene has CDR1 SQVTM and CDR2 ANQGSEA. This CDR3 spans 13 amino acids. Trimming shortened V by 0 bases and J by 4 bases, and 9 bases separated the two germline ends. CDR3 sequence reads: CSVEEGGGTEAFF. The CDR3 nucleotides are TGCAGCGTTGAAGAGGGAGGAGGCACTGAAGCTTTCTTT.

Here the CDR3 DNA reads TGTGCCAGCAGTCGGGACAGGGCTCAGCCCCAGCATTTT. Residues: CASSRDRAQPQHF. The chain joins TRBV28 to TRBJ1-5, with 9 bases matching TRBD1. Germline V CDR1 and CDR2: MDHEN, SYDVKM. This CDR3 has 13 residues. V lost 5 bases and J lost 6; bases outside the gene matches: 2.

This clone was detected only a few times. V is TRBV27 and J is TRBJ1-1; a possible D gene is TRBD1 (6 bases). Germline V gene lookup returns CDR1 MNHEY and CDR2 SMNVEV (reference sequence). V lost 11 bases and J lost 1, with 17 bases in between. CDR3 length equals 14 residues. The CDR3 DNA sequence: TGTGCCTCGTTTCGTCAGGGGAGGAACACTGAAGCTTTCTTT. Its protein is CASFRQGRNTEAFF.